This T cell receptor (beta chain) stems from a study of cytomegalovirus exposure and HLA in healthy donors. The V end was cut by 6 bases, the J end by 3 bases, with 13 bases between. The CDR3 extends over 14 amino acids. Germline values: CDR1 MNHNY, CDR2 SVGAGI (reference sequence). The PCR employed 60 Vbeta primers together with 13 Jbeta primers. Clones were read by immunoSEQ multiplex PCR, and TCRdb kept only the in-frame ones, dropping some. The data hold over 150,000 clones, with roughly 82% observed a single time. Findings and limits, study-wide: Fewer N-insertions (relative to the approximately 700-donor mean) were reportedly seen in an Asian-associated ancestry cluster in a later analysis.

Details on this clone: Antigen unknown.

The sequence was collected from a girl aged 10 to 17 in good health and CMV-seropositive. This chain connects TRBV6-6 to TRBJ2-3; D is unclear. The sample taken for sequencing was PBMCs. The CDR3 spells CASSPPERTDTQYF. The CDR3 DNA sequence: TGTGCCAGCAGCCCCCCTGAGAGGACAGATACGCAGTATTTT.